This is a list of T cell receptor beta chains from one sample in a study of shared clonotypes between healthy human individuals. Clones were read by immunoSEQ multiplex PCR, and TCRdb kept only the in-frame ones, dropping some. The table includes 2.5 million or so clones, roughly 92% detected once. Sequencing used naive CD4+ T cells sorted from blood. These receptors all stem from a young man in good health. CDR3s include the opening cysteine and the closing phenylalanine or tryptophan. Fields, in order: J gene, D gene, V gene, clone size, CDR3 protein, CDR3 DNA. The D gene is left open where the match is weak. Clone size appears in some rows only: once, few, many, or a class for an expanded clone.

>TRBJ1-2|.|TRBV6-6|.
CASSYSMDGYTF
TGTGCCAGCAGTTACTCAATGGACGGCTACACCTTC
>TRBJ2-5|TRBD1|TRBV5-1|.
CASSLADRGRETQYF
TGCGCCAGCAGCTTGGCGGACAGGGGGCGGGAGACCCAGTACTTC
>TRBJ2-3|.|TRBV5-1|.
CASSLSPTGASTDTQYF
TGCGCCAGCAGCTTGTCGCCCACAGGAGCTAGCACAGATACGCAGTATTTT
>TRBJ2-2|TRBD1|TRBV7-2|.
CASSLPNRGQAGELFF
TGTGCCAGCAGCTTACCAAACAGGGGTCAGGCCGGGGAGCTGTTTTTT
>TRBJ2-3|.|TRBV25-1|.
CASSLLLAADTQYF
TGTGCCAGCAGCCTCCTACTCGCGGCAGATACGCAGTATTTT
>TRBJ1-3|.|TRBV14|.
CASSQAGSGNTIYF
TGTGCCAGCAGCCAAGCAGGGTCCGGAAACACCATATATTTT
>TRBJ2-7|TRBD2|TRBV6-5|.
CASGGLAGGPGEQYF
TGTGCCAGCGGGGGACTAGCGGGAGGGCCCGGCGAGCAGTACTTC
>TRBJ1-1|.|TRBV6-5|.
CASSRDTEAFF
TGTGCCAGTTCTCGAGACACTGAAGCTTTCTTT
>TRBJ2-4|.|TRBV19|.
CASSKGGAKNIQYF
TGTGCCAGCTCTAAAGGGGGGGCCAAAAACATTCAGTACTTC
>TRBJ2-1|TRBD2|TRBV4-1|.
CASSLGLANNYNEQFF
TGCGCCAGCAGCCTGGGACTAGCGAACAATTACAATGAGCAGTTCTTC
>TRBJ2-7|.|TRBV10-1|few
CASSKGHGAYEQYF
TGCGCCAGCAGTAAAGGACACGGGGCCTACGAGCAGTACTTC
>TRBJ1-2|.|TRBV2|.
CASSVSGGNYGYTF
TGTGCCAGCAGTGTTTCGGGTGGTAACTATGGCTACACCTTC
>TRBJ2-3|.|TRBV11-2|.
CASSSIRRDRPGDTQYF
TGTGCCAGCAGCTCGATTAGACGGGACCGTCCCGGAGATACGCAGTATTTT
>TRBJ1-6|.|TRBV30|.
CAWSADGSNSPLHF
TGTGCCTGGAGCGCGGACGGTAGTAATTCACCCCTCCACTTT
>TRBJ2-5|TRBD2|TRBV25-1|.
CASSRGLAGGETQYF
TGTGCCAGCAGTAGAGGACTAGCGGGAGGAGAGACCCAGTACTTC
>TRBJ1-4|.|TRBV19|.
CRGGVVFF
TGTCGGGGGGGGGTAGTGTTTTTT
>TRBJ2-7|.|TRBV12-5|.
CASGTDSYEQYF
TGTGCTAGTGGAACGGACAGTTACGAGCAGTACTTC
>TRBJ1-5|.|TRBV6-4|once
CAKALAEIDQPQHF
TGTGCCAAAGCACTGGCGGAAATTGATCAGCCCCAGCATTTT
>TRBJ2-7|.|TRBV11-3|.
CASSRDGYSYEQYF
TGTGCCAGCAGCAGAGACGGCTACTCCTACGAGCAGTACTTC
>TRBJ2-7|.|TRBV19|.
CASSIGTPAGEQYF
TGTGCCAGTAGTATTGGGACACCGGCGGGCGAGCAGTACTTC
>TRBJ1-5|.|TRBV10-3|.
CAISEMLVGQPQHF
TGTGCCATCAGTGAAATGCTGGTTGGGCAGCCCCAGCATTTT
>TRBJ1-1|.|TRBV10-3|.
CAISGGGVTEAFF
TGTGCCATCAGTGGAGGAGGGGTCACTGAAGCTTTCTTT
>TRBJ2-6|.|TRBV6-1|.
CASSQRGSDVLTF
TGTGCCAGCAGTCAAAGGGGTTCCGACGTCCTGACTTTC
>TRBJ1-1|TRBD1|TRBV18|few
CASSPPGQGSTEAFF
TGTGCCAGCTCACCACCGGGACAGGGGAGCACTGAAGCTTTCTTT
>TRBJ2-7|.|TRBV7-9|.
CASSLAREPYEQYF
TGTGCCAGCAGCTTAGCCCGGGAGCCCTACGAGCAGTACTTC
>TRBJ2-7|TRBD1|TRBV6-6|.
CASSYVGQGTGEQYF
TGTGCCAGCAGTTACGTGGGACAGGGGACCGGCGAGCAGTACTTC
>TRBJ1-4|.|TRBV2|.
CASSEWRATNEKLFF
TGTGCCAGCAGTGAATGGAGAGCAACTAATGAAAAACTGTTTTTT
>TRBJ2-7|TRBD2|TRBV18|.
CASSPLAGVEQYF
TGTGCCAGCTCACCCCTAGCGGGGGTCGAGCAGTACTTC
>TRBJ1-5|.|TRBV2|.
CASSEQGPSNQPQHF
TGTGCCAGCAGTGAACAGGGCCCAAGCAATCAGCCCCAGCATTTT
>TRBJ1-1|.|TRBV5-5|.
CASSPTGTSNTEAFF
TGTGCCAGCAGCCCAACAGGGACCTCCAACACTGAAGCTTTCTTT
>TRBJ2-7|TRBD2|TRBV28|.
CASSLGRGQYF
TGTGCCAGCAGTTTAGGGAGGGGGCAGTACTTC
>TRBJ1-4|.|TRBV6-6|.
CASAAQMGLNEKLFF
TGTGCCAGCGCGGCCCAAATGGGACTTAATGAAAAACTGTTTTTT
>TRBJ1-2|.|TRBV4-2|.
CASSQVGVSYGYTF
TGTGCCAGCAGCCAAGTCGGGGTCTCCTATGGCTACACCTTC
>TRBJ2-7|.|TRBV2|.
CASSGLRSWTFTYEQYF
TGTGCCAGCAGTGGCCTCCGATCGTGGACTTTCACCTACGAGCAGTACTTC
>TRBJ1-2|.|TRBV27|once
CASSLEGGDGYTF
TGTGCCAGCAGTTTAGAGGGAGGTGATGGCTACACCTTC
>TRBJ1-3|TRBD1|TRBV9|.
CASSPSSPGGAVGSGNTIYF
TGTGCCAGCAGCCCTTCCTCCCCAGGGGGAGCGGTGGGCTCTGGAAACACCATATATTTT
>TRBJ2-7|.|TRBV6-6|.
CASSYSGQIYEQYF
TGTGCCAGCAGTTACTCTGGTCAAATCTACGAGCAGTACTTC
>TRBJ2-3|.|TRBV14|.
CASSQVFGTDTQYF
TGTGCCAGCAGCCAAGTTTTTGGCACAGATACGCAGTATTTT
>TRBJ2-7|TRBD1|TRBV6-1|once
CATGRTGDYEQYF
TGTGCCACCGGACGGACAGGGGATTACGAGCAGTACTTC
>TRBJ2-6|TRBD1|TRBV5-4|.
CASSTGQESSGANVLTF
TGTGCCAGCAGCACGGGACAGGAGAGCTCTGGGGCCAACGTCCTGACTTTC
>TRBJ2-1|TRBD2|TRBV27|.
CASSFSAGTSGSNEQFF
TGTGCCAGCAGTTTTAGCGCCGGGACTAGCGGGAGTAATGAGCAGTTCTTC
>TRBJ2-5|.|TRBV18|.
CASSPGAGPFQETQYF
TGTGCCAGCTCACCCGGAGCGGGTCCATTTCAAGAGACCCAGTACTTC
>TRBJ1-1|TRBD1|TRBV7-9|.
CALRLGQGRISEAFF
TGTGCCCTCCGCCTGGGACAGGGGCGTATCTCTGAAGCTTTCTTT
>TRBJ1-6|.|TRBV18|.
CASSPSSGLINSPLHF
TGTGCCAGCTCACCTTCCTCGGGGCTTATCAATTCACCCCTCCACTTT
>TRBJ2-7|.|TRBV9|.
CASSVGAGKGQDEQYF
TGTGCCAGCAGCGTAGGGGCAGGGAAAGGTCAGGACGAGCAGTACTTC
>TRBJ1-6|.|TRBV4-3|.
CASSQDYGTSPLHF
TGCGCCAGCAGCCAAGATTATGGAACGTCACCCCTCCACTTT
>TRBJ2-2|.|TRBV19|.
CASSIGNTGELFF
TGTGCCAGTAGTATTGGGAACACCGGGGAGCTGTTTTTT
>TRBJ1-2|.|TRBV12-2|.
CASRLVGGQQPPYGYTF
TGTGCAAGTCGCTTAGTTGGGGGACAGCAGCCGCCCTATGGCTACACCTTC